The clone carrying this T cell receptor beta chain was seen many times. Time point meaning: newly diagnosed GD, antithyroid drugs for less than 3 months. The TCR library was made from RNA extracted from PBMCs. This sample is part of a study of regulatory T cells in long-lasting Graves disease. In building TCR beta libraries, iRepertoire HTBI primers were used together with Arm-PCR of CDR3 regions. TCRdb reanalysed the multiplex PCR reads using MiXCR and keeps one entry per CDR3 protein. The repertoire consists of just over 600,000 distinct CDR3 sequences, with less than 20% occurring once and the leading ten covering about 20%. These data were also reused for a study on T cells in Graves' hyperthyroidism and ophthalmopathy.

Sequenced here: peripheral blood mononuclear cells (PBMCs), sampled at new diagnosis, from a patient treated with antithyroid drugs. The clonotype comes from a woman aged 30 to 39 with Graves disease.

The CDR3 DNA reads TGTGCCTGGAGTCTGGGACAGGCTCCCCGAGAGACCCAGTACTTC. As protein: CAWSLGQAPRETQYF. This chain uses TRBV30 with TRBJ2-5; 8 positions agree with TRBD1. The CDR3 is 15 amino acids. The germline gives CDR1 GTSNPN, CDR2 SVGIG (reference sequence). After removal of 2 bases from V and 4 bases from J, the junction contained 9 bases not matched to a gene.